A selection of T cell receptor beta chains follows, all from one sample in a study of blood T cell repertoires in COVID-19. The repertoire was sequenced with immunoSEQ multiplex PCR; TCRdb's copy has only in-frame clones and lacks some. The table shows 300,000 to 350,000 clones, with 87% occurring only once. Sequences were obtained from PBMCs or T cells enriched from blood (not recorded which). These receptors originate from a young woman who had recovered from COVID-19. Each CDR3 is given with its conserved first and last residue. Fields, in order: V gene, J gene, CDR3 protein.

>TRBV7-2|TRBJ2-5
CASSLVFRGETQYF
>TRBV18|TRBJ2-3
CASSRAEFGTDTQYF
>TRBV6-5|TRBJ1-2
CASRRQGSYGYTF
>TRBV18|TRBJ1-2
CASSLVYRDSNYGYTF
>TRBV10-3|TRBJ1-3
CAISASQGSGNTIYF
>TRBV9|TRBJ2-2
CASSFQPGQEATGELFF
>TRBV2|TRBJ2-1
CASIKTLGGNNEQFF
>TRBV30|TRBJ1-6
CAWSADGTGVNSPLHF
>TRBV5-6|TRBJ1-2
CASSSTAKKVLYGYTF
>TRBV2|TRBJ1-3
CASGAGLSGNTIYF
>TRBV6-5|TRBJ1-2
CASSYTQRTGRHGYTF
>TRBV5-4|TRBJ1-4
CASSQKRQGATNEKLFF
>TRBV24-1|TRBJ2-7
CATSDSGTGVFYEQYF
>TRBV29-1|TRBJ1-1
CSVVRQGSSEAFF
>TRBV18|TRBJ1-1
CASSGQGGTEAFF
>TRBV18|TRBJ2-2
CASSPIELRGRDTGELFF
>TRBV15|TRBJ1-5
CATSRDRDRVWDQPQHF
>TRBV7-9|TRBJ2-5
CASSLGDTQETQYF
>TRBV7-6|TRBJ1-3
CASSPSFLAAYSGNTIYF
>TRBV7-6|TRBJ2-7
CASSVSGNSYEQYF